The sequence of this T cell receptor (beta chain) was determined in a study of CD8+CD57+ T cells in acquired aplastic anemia. Study-wide background: The DNA of sorted CD4+ and CD8+ cells averaged 3.2 ug.

At least ten counts were recorded for this clonotype. Its antigen is undetermined. The CDR3 is 12 residues long. V lost 2 bases, J lost 5 bases, and 2 bases stayed unmatched. CDR1 and CDR2 (germline): DFQATT, SNEGSKA (reference sequence). Sequencing involved patients with CD8+CD57+ cell expansion previously shown by flow cytometry. Every patient presented with severe acquired aplastic anemia. None of the patients had been given any therapy when their blood was sampled. For CDR3 and TCR beta VDJ profiling, genomic DNA was the template used. One entry per CDR3 protein, called by TCRdb with MiXCR from the reads. The sample lists nearly 60,000 distinct CDR3 sequences, 55% to 70% occurring once. Study observations and caveats: With respect to CD8+ Simpson's diversity, patients and controls did not differ significantly.

The TCR comes from a human donor with aplastic anemia. The chain has TRBV20-1 and TRBJ2-5, with TRBD2 identical over 7 bases. Sequenced: sorted CD4+, CD8+, or CD8+CD57+ T cells (not recorded which) from PBMCs. DNA of the CDR3: TGCAGTGCTAGATGGGGAGGGGAGACCCAGTACTTC. Its translation: CSARWGGETQYF.